Following are 15 T cell receptor beta chains from one sample sequenced in a study of T cell responses to AZD1222 COVID-19 vaccine. Sequencing was performed with immunoSEQ multiplex PCR; in TCRdb, only in-frame clones are kept and a portion is missing. The table includes about 68,000 clones, roughly 85% detected once. The specimen comprised peripheral blood, sampled on day 0 of AZD1222 vaccination. The receptors here all came from an adult in good health.

The chain carries TRBV5-1 and TRBJ1-1; TRBD1 matches 8 bases. Unmatched junction bases numbered 14, after V lost 5 bases and J lost 5 bases. CDR1 SGHRS and CDR2 YFSETQ come from the germline V gene. The CDR3 is 16 residues long. CDR3 region: CASSKISGGEGTEAFF. CDR3 coding DNA: TGCGCCAGCAGTAAAATCTCAGGGGGCGAGGGGACTGAAGCTTTCTTT.

The chain employs TRBV11-2 and TRBJ1-5, with TRBD1 as a possible D gene (5 bases). The germline V and J ends were trimmed by 4 bases and 6 bases, with 13 bases remaining between them. The CDR3 is 14 amino acids. The germline gives CDR1 SGHAT, CDR2 FQNNGV. As DNA, the CDR3 is TGTGCCAGCAGCTCGTTGGGGGGGTTTCAGCCCCAGCATTTT. As protein: CASSSLGGFQPQHF.

This clone was detected a few times. The identical CDR3 is also encoded by other nucleotide sequences in the sample. The chain joins TRBV3-1 (or the pseudogene TRBV3-2) to TRBJ2-3, with D perhaps TRBD2 (6 bases). The V end was cut by 4 bases, the J end by 0 bases, with 11 bases between. CDR3 length: 15 residues. Per the germline V gene, CDR1 is LGHDT and CDR2 is YNNKEL (reference sequence). DNA of the CDR3: TGTGCCAGCAGCCCGACCGGGACTAGCACAGATACGCAGTATTTT. This translates into CASSPTGTSTDTQYF.

The chain employs TRBV14 and TRBJ2-7; 7 nucleotides align to TRBD1. The V gene's germline CDR1 is SGHDN and CDR2 FVKESK. Trimming at V came to 2 bases and at J to 9 bases, leaving 7 bases not matched to a gene. There are 13 residues in the CDR3. CDR3 sequence reads: CASSQLAQGRQYF. The CDR3 coding sequence is TGTGCCAGCAGCCAATTGGCACAGGGGAGGCAGTACTTC.

The V call is TRBV2, the J call TRBJ2-7; D remains ambiguous. Germline loops: CDR1 SNHLY, CDR2 FYNNEI. CDR3 size: 13 residues. Trimming removed 7 bases at V and 0 bases at J, with 10 bases between. For the CDR3, the DNA is TGTGCCAGCACCCTGGACCTCTCCTACGAGCAGTACTTC. This translates into CASTLDLSYEQYF.

J is TRBJ1-2 and V is TRBV3-1 (or the pseudogene TRBV3-2), with D maybe TRBD1 (5 bases). Germline V gene lookup returns CDR1 LGHDT and CDR2 YNNKEL (reference sequence). Trimming pared 1 base from V and 4 bases from J, leaving 16 bases between. The CDR3 sequence is 16 residues long. The CDR3 sequence: CASSQAVGAGIYGYTF. For the CDR3, the DNA is TGTGCCAGCAGCCAAGCGGTCGGGGCAGGTATCTATGGCTACACCTTC.

The V call is TRBV10-3, the J call TRBJ2-4, with 7 nucleotides matching TRBD2. The CDR3 totals 13 residues. Losses at the gene ends were 8 bases for V and 2 bases for J; bases not matched to a gene: 3. The germline V gene has CDR1 ENHRY and CDR2 SYGVKD. CDR3 DNA: TGTGCCATCGGGGGGGAGACCAAAAACATTCAGTACTTC. Protein: CAIGGETKNIQYF.

V gene TRBV11-2 combines with J gene TRBJ2-2, with D perhaps matching TRBD1 (5 bases). V lost 0 bases to trimming and J lost 5 bases, with 7 bases between them. From germline, CDR1 is SGHAT and CDR2 FQNNGV. The CDR3 contains 14 residues. The CDR3 spells CASSLERGTGELFF. For the CDR3, the DNA is TGTGCCAGCAGCTTAGAAAGGGGAACCGGGGAGCTGTTTTTT.

DNA of the CDR3: TGTGCCAGCAGCCAAGATTTGGCGGGAGACTACAATGAGCAGTTCTTC. Amino acids: CASSQDLAGDYNEQFF. The rearrangement links TRBV4-2 to TRBJ2-1; 7 bases are a match to TRBD2. Germline V lookup: CDR1 LGHNA, CDR2 YNFKEQ. V dropped 0 bases and J dropped 3; count of bases not matched to a gene: 5. The CDR3 totals 16 residues.

The chain is built from TRBV9 and TRBJ2-1, with D maybe TRBD2 (6 bases). The germline CDR1 and CDR2 sequences are SGDLS and YYNGEE. The CDR3 sequence is 14 residues long. The V gene lost 5 bases and the J gene lost 7 bases, with 16 bases spanning the gap. DNA for the CDR3: TGTGCCAGCAGGCCGGGGACTGCCCGAAATGAGCAGTTCTTC. As protein: CASRPGTARNEQFF.

The chain links TRBV28 to TRBJ1-1; D remains ambiguous. Trimming removed 7 bases from V and 0 bases from J, with 9 bases in between. This CDR3 region has 13 residues. Germline V CDR1 and CDR2: MDHEN, SYDVKM. Here the CDR3 reads CASKEYLNTEAFF. CDR3 bases: TGTGCCAGCAAGGAATACTTGAACACTGAAGCTTTCTTT.

J is TRBJ2-3 and V is TRBV3-1 (or the pseudogene TRBV3-2); 10 bases line up with TRBD2. Germline V gene sequence: CDR1 LGHDT, CDR2 YNNKEL (reference sequence). Trimming removed 4 bases from V and 3 bases from J; junction bases left unmatched: 7. This CDR3 is 16 amino acids long. The CDR3, as DNA: TGTGCCAGCAGCCTACCTAGCGGGGGCGGGACAGATACGCAGTATTTT. Its translation: CASSLPSGGGTDTQYF.

This sequence joins TRBV28 and TRBJ1-2, with a possible D match to TRBD1 (6 bases). With 5 bases removed from V and 4 bases from J, the gap between germline ends came to 17 bases. CDR1 MDHEN and CDR2 SYDVKM come from the germline V gene. This CDR3 spans 15 amino acids. The CDR3 DNA reads TGTGCCAGCAGTCCAGGGGCAGTGGGATCCTATGGCTACACCTTC. This sequence encodes CASSPGAVGSYGYTF.

The CDR3 sequence: CASSPGGSTSSSPLHF. CDR3 DNA: TGTGCCAGCAGCCCCGGAGGGTCCACCTCGTCCTCACCCCTCCACTTT. The chain has TRBV28 and TRBJ1-6; D is uncertain. This CDR3 region has 16 residues. Trimming pared 6 bases from V and 10 bases from J, leaving 22 bases between. Germline V gene data show CDR1 as MDHEN and CDR2 as SYDVKM.

In its sample, this clone was seen once. The chain uses TRBV2 and TRBJ2-3; D remains unclear. V lost 7 bases and J lost 7, with 15 bases in between. Germline CDR1 SNHLY, CDR2 FYNNEI. The CDR3 runs 13 residues. The CDR3 is CASTLEERYTQYF. The CDR3 bases are TGTGCCAGCACCCTAGAGGAAAGGTATACGCAGTATTTT. Drawing the rest from reference TRBV2 and TRBJ2-3, the complete variable domain is EPEVTQTPSHQVTQMGQEVILRCVPISNHLYFYWYRQILGQKVEFLVSFYNNEISEKSEIFDDQFSVERPDGSNFTLKIRSTKLEDSAMYFCASTLEERYTQYFGPGTRLTVL.